This is a list of T cell receptor beta chains from one sample in a study of T cells expressing NK-cell markers. TCRdb reanalyzed the 5' RACE reads and collapses them to one entry per CDR3 protein, without DNA. This sample's clone table lists about 260,000 distinct CDR3 sequences. The sequencing input was blood T cells: a sorted CD56 or NKG2C T cell subset, CD4+ or CD8+ T cells, or bulk PBMC T cells (not recorded which). These receptors originate from a woman between 18 and 75 years old in good health. CDR3s include the opening cysteine and the closing phenylalanine or tryptophan. Each record gives: V gene, J gene, CDR3 protein.

TRBV7-8,TRBJ2-4,CASSSSLVSGRAKNIQYF
TRBV19,TRBJ2-1,CASSNLAGAYNEQFF
TRBV20-1,TRBJ2-1,CSAGLAGDLYNEQFF
TRBV4-1,TRBJ2-5,CASSQGSSGGETQYF
TRBV18,TRBJ2-5,CASSRGLEGAQYF
TRBV7-3,TRBJ2-1,CASSLGPKGGNEQFF
TRBV20-1,TRBJ1-1,CSASSSGGSNTEAFF
TRBV12-3/TRBV12-4,TRBJ1-1,CASSANTEAFF
TRBV5-4,TRBJ1-1,CASSWTVTQMNTEAFF
TRBV11-2,TRBJ2-1,CASSLVHRNRGSNEQFF
TRBV28,TRBJ1-1,CASSGGITEAFF
TRBV21-1,TRBJ2-5,CASRAKGTQIQETQYF
TRBV7-7,TRBJ2-5,CASSKDGVWQKETQYF
TRBV7-2,TRBJ2-2,CASSFSVGVSFGELFF
TRBV6-1,TRBJ2-7,CASREQGAYEQYF
TRBV7-2,TRBJ1-6,CASSPPDRANSPLHF
TRBV3-1,TRBJ2-1,CASSQGAQGGEQFF
TRBV4-3,TRBJ2-3,CASSQEGAPTGTDTQYF
TRBV2,TRBJ1-1,CASSRTGVDTEAFF
TRBV5-1,TRBJ1-3,CASSLVWDPGNTIYF
TRBV9,TRBJ2-2,CASSVSGAITGELFF
TRBV12-3/TRBV12-4,TRBJ2-6,CASSLVRDRKTF
TRBV20-1,TRBJ1-5,CSAEPSEDNQPQHF
TRBV6-2/TRBV6-3,TRBJ1-2,CASRASDWPSYGYTF
TRBV20-1,TRBJ2-1,CSAPGLAGAVRNEQFF
TRBV12-3/TRBV12-4,TRBJ1-4,CASSLSGGNEKLFF
TRBV11-2,TRBJ2-3,CASSLGVSTDTQYF
TRBV12-3/TRBV12-4,TRBJ2-1,CARAERDEQFF
TRBV18,TRBJ1-4,CASSPPGTQDEKLFF
TRBV20-1,TRBJ1-1,CSAPRGDRANTEAFF
TRBV6-2/TRBV6-3,TRBJ2-5,CASRTTSGKTETQYF
TRBV12-3/TRBV12-4,TRBJ2-1,CASIHRDTGGAEQFF
TRBV28,TRBJ2-7,CASSSRDWNYEQYF
TRBV6-5,TRBJ2-7,CASSWTSEVGPYEQYF
TRBV3-1,TRBJ2-1,CASSQDYQRGLQFF
TRBV15,TRBJ2-5,CATSRDRLTQETQYF
TRBV7-8,TRBJ2-1,CASSLGNLAALYNEQFF
TRBV12-3/TRBV12-4,TRBJ1-3,CASSSREYPIYF
TRBV4-3,TRBJ2-1,CASSQETWVAGGNEQFF
TRBV4-3,TRBJ1-1,CASSQSRATEAFF
TRBV11-2,TRBJ1-1,CASSLEGGAMNTEAFF